A single sample is the source of the 2 T cell receptor beta chains below, sequenced in a study of blood T cells in healthy people across ages. Using a J-beta primer mix together with a sample-barcoded 5' primer, a second PCR was run for roughly 6 to 12 cycles. TCRdb redid the calling of the 5' RACE reads with MiXCR, one entry per CDR3 protein. This table has 910,000 or so distinct CDR3 sequences, around 54% appearing once. Sequencing was carried out using blood. The receptor source for this set is a woman aged 55 to 70 in good health.

V gene TRBV7-9 combines with J gene TRBJ2-5; D may be TRBD1 (6 bases). The V gene lost 5 bases and the J gene lost 11 bases, with 24 bases spanning the gap. The CDR3 totals 15 residues. Germline loops: CDR1 SEHNR, CDR2 FQNEAQ (reference sequence). The CDR3 region is CASSQPGQGPRGQYF. CDR3 DNA: TGTGCCAGCAGCCAACCGGGACAAGGACCTAGAGGGCAGTACTTC.

This clonotype was counted a few times. This chain links TRBV28 with TRBJ2-5; 10 bases are a match to TRBD2. The germline gives CDR1 MDHEN, CDR2 SYDVKM. The length of the CDR3 is 14 residues. The V segment lost 10 bases and the J segment 5 bases; nucleotides outside the gene matches: 10. The CDR3 DNA follows: TGTGCCACGATGCTAGCGGGAGACCTGGAGACCCAGTACTTC. It translates to CATMLAGDLETQYF.